This T cell receptor (beta chain) was found in a study of control samples from healthy donors and cancer patients. With V trimmed by 5 bases and J by 0 bases, 8 bases remained unmatched. Germline V gene sequence: CDR1 SGHNT, CDR2 YENEEA. The CDR3 totals 16 residues. TCRdb's copy holds only in-frame clones and misses some; the assay was immunoSEQ multiplex PCR. The top ten clones hold about 1.6% of a sample with 30,000 to 40,000 clones, about 86% of them seen once. This chain uses TRBV11-3 with TRBJ1-2, with 8 bases that match TRBD1. The origin of this receptor is a woman between 40 and 50 years old with lung cancer. The source material was PBMCs. Here the CDR3 reads CASSPIGQGANYGYTF. For the CDR3, the DNA is TGTGCCAGCAGCCCTATCGGACAGGGAGCTAACTATGGCTACACCTTC.